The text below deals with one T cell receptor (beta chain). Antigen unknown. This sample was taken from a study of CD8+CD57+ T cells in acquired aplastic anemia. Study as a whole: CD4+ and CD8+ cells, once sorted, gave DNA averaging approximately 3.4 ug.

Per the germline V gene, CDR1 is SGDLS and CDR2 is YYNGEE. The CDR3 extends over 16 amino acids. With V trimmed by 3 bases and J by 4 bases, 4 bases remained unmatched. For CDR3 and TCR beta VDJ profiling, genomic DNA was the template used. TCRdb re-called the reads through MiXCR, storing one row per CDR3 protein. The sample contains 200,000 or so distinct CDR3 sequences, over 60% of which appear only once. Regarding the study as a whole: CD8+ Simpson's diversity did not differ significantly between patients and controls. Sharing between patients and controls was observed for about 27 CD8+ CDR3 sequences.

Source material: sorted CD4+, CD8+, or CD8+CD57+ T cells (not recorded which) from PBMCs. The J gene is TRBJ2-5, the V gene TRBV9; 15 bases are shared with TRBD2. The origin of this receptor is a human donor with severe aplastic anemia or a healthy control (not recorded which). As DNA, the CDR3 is TGTGCCAGCAGCGGGACTAGCGGGAGGGCAGCAGAGACCCAGTACTTC. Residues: CASSGTSGRAAETQYF.